A single sample is the source of the 25 T cell receptor beta chains below, sequenced in a study of T cell clones after liver transplantation. The data were produced by immunoSEQ multiplex PCR, yet TCRdb's version contains in-frame clones alone and is incomplete. The sample lists roughly 100,000 clones; around 84% were seen once. The sample consisted of CD4+ T cells from blood, taken approximately 43 months after liver transplant. Receptors originate from a human patient who received a liver transplant. Some of the T cells may derive from the graft donor.

V gene TRBV4-2 combines with J gene TRBJ1-1; 9 nucleotides line up with TRBD1. Losses at the gene ends were 5 bases for V and 1 base for J; bases not matched to a gene: 14. Germline lookup yields CDR1 LGHNA and CDR2 YNFKEQ. The CDR3 spans 18 residues. This chain's CDR3 is CASSSRTRDRVRNTEAFF. DNA for the CDR3: TGTGCCAGCAGCTCAAGGACCCGGGACAGGGTAAGGAACACTGAAGCTTTCTTT.

The chain links TRBV6-1 to TRBJ2-7; D is undetermined. Germline V lookup: CDR1 MNHNS, CDR2 SASEGT. This CDR3 contains 13 residues. V shed 1 base and J shed 5 bases, with 9 bases lying between them. The CDR3 nucleotides read TGTGCCAGCAGTGAAGTACCAGGCAACGAGCAGTACTTC. This encodes CASSEVPGNEQYF.

The J gene is TRBJ2-3, the V gene TRBV7-2; no definite D call. The V gene's germline CDR1 is SGHTA and CDR2 FQGNSA. The CDR3 sequence is 14 residues long. V dropped 0 bases and J dropped 3 bases, with 7 bases sitting between them. The CDR3 region has the DNA TGTGCCAGCAGCTTAGCAGCGAAGACAGATACGCAGTATTTT. Amino acids: CASSLAAKTDTQYF.

V is TRBV6-1 and J is TRBJ2-7; D is unresolved. CDR3 length: 10 amino acids. The germline gives CDR1 MNHNS, CDR2 SASEGT. Trimming cost V 6 bases and J 8 bases, with 8 bases left between them. As DNA, the CDR3 is TGTGCCAGCAGGGATGGCCAGCAGTACTTC. Amino acids: CASRDGQQYF.

This clone occurred a few times. V and J are TRBV2 and TRBJ1-1, with 12 bases identical to TRBD1. CDR3 length: 14 amino acids. CDR1 is SNHLY and CDR2 is FYNNEI in the germline V gene. Losses at the gene ends were 7 bases for V and 9 bases for J; bases not matched to a gene: 9. The CDR3 loop is CASNRGQGARKAFF. DNA of the CDR3: TGTGCCAGCAACCGGGGACAGGGGGCGCGGAAAGCTTTCTTT.

The rearrangement joins TRBV10-3 to TRBJ1-5; no reliable D call. V was clipped by 3 bases and J by 0 bases, with 9 bases between them. This CDR3 has 15 amino acids. Germline-derived CDR1 and CDR2 are ENHRY and SYGVKD. This CDR3 is CAISEEEYSNQPQHF. The CDR3 DNA sequence: TGTGCCATCAGTGAAGAGGAATATAGCAATCAGCCCCAGCATTTT.

This clone has just a few counts. The V gene is TRBV2, the J gene TRBJ2-3, with TRBD1 identical over 9 bases. This CDR3 has 18 residues. Germline CDR1 reads SNHLY; CDR2 reads FYNNEI. The V segment lost 6 bases and the J segment 5 bases; nucleotides outside the gene matches: 18. The CDR3 is CASRDGGRDRVLRDTQYF. The CDR3 coding sequence is TGTGCCAGCAGGGACGGGGGCCGGGACAGGGTTTTAAGAGATACGCAGTATTTT.

The chain links TRBV21-1 to TRBJ2-7. TRBV21-1 is a pseudogene locus. This CDR3 contains 12 residues. CDR3 sequence (DNA): TGTGCCAGCAGCAAAGAGGCTCCTTCAGAAAACTTC. Translation gives CASSKEAPSENF.

This clone was seen just once. This chain joins TRBV27 and TRBJ2-5; unclear D gene. CDR1 and CDR2 (germline): MNHEY, SMNVEV (reference sequence). With 5 bases removed from V and 5 bases from J, the gap between germline ends came to 15 bases. CDR3 size: 14 residues. CDR3 DNA: TGTGCCAGCAGTCTCCAAAGGGTAGGGGAGACCCAGTACTTC. Protein sequence: CASSLQRVGETQYF.

The CDR3 protein is CASSRGGAGHTDTQYF. CDR3 nucleotide sequence: TGTGCCAGCAGCCGGGGGGGTGCGGGGCACACAGATACGCAGTATTTT. The V call is TRBV5-4, the J call TRBJ2-3, with 8 bases aligning to TRBD2. Per the germline V gene, CDR1 is SGHNT and CDR2 is YYREEE (reference sequence). The CDR3 is 16 amino acids. V trimming: 4 bases; J trimming: 2 bases; junction bases outside the gene matches: 9.

This clone appeared a single time. V gene TRBV7-8 combines with J gene TRBJ1-1; maybe TRBD1 (5 bases). The germline V and J ends were trimmed by 0 bases and 1 base, with 9 bases remaining between them. The CDR3 contains 15 residues. Germline assignment: CDR1 SGHVS and CDR2 FQNEAQ. The CDR3, as DNA: TGTGCCAGCAGCTTAGCTAGCCAGGGGAACACTGAAGCTTTCTTT. The encoded protein is CASSLASQGNTEAFF.

This chain uses TRBV5-6 with TRBJ1-2; D is ambiguous. The CDR3 is made up of 13 amino acids. Trimming took 2 bases from V and 6 from J, leaving 11 bases between them. The germline V gene encodes CDR1 SGHDT and CDR2 YYEEEE. The CDR3 loop reads CASSFVARDGYTF. The CDR3 DNA reads TGTGCCAGCAGCTTTGTAGCCCGGGATGGCTACACCTTC. The complete variable domain, with remaining parts taken from reference TRBV5-6 and TRBJ1-2, reads DAGVTQSPTHLIKTRGQQVTLRCSPKSGHDTVSWYQQALGQGPQFIFQYYEEEERQRGNFPDRFSGHQFPNYSSELNVNALLLGDSALYLCASSFVARDGYTFGSGTRLTVV.

J is TRBJ1-2 and V is TRBV10-3; D is possibly TRBD1 (6 bases). The V and J ends lost 0 bases and 7 bases respectively, with 18 bases between them. Germline CDR1 ENHRY, CDR2 SYGVKD. The CDR3 is 16 residues long. The CDR3 bases are TGTGCCATCAGTGAGTCCGGCCTCCGGACAGTGGCTGGCTACACCTTC. Translation: CAISESGLRTVAGYTF.

This clone has only a few counts. V and J are TRBV2 and TRBJ1-1; the match to TRBD1 covers 7 bases. After removal of 6 bases from V and 1 base from J, the junction contained 5 bases not matched to a gene. In germline, CDR1 is SNHLY, CDR2 FYNNEI. The length of the CDR3 is 14 residues. The CDR3: CASRGQRGNTEAFF. The CDR3 nucleotides are TGTGCCAGCAGGGGACAGCGGGGGAACACTGAAGCTTTCTTT.

This sequence joins TRBV11-2 and TRBJ2-1, with 9 nucleotides matching TRBD1. CDR1 and CDR2 from the germline V gene are SGHAT and FQNNGV. CDR3 length: 16 residues. V was clipped by 1 base and J by 9 bases; unmatched bases: 10. The CDR3: CASSLGRGQGVGEQFF. CDR3 sequence (DNA): TGTGCCAGCAGCTTAGGTAGGGGACAGGGTGTCGGTGAGCAGTTCTTC.

The chain uses TRBV2 and TRBJ2-7; D is uncertain. The CDR3 is 14 amino acids. Germline V gene sequence: CDR1 SNHLY, CDR2 FYNNEI. The V gene lost 4 bases and the J gene lost 2 bases, with 12 bases spanning the gap. CDR3 coding DNA: TGTGCCAGCAGTGGTCCCGTACGACCCTACGAGCAGTACTTC. Amino acid sequence: CASSGPVRPYEQYF.

This clone was detected once. This sequence joins TRBV6-5 and TRBJ2-2, with D possibly being TRBD2 (7 bases). The CDR3 runs 15 residues. Germline CDR1 is MNHEY and CDR2 is SVGAGI. Trimming cost V 7 bases and J 0 bases, with 12 bases left between them. The CDR3 DNA is TGTGCCAGCACACGGGGGGCTACGAACACCGGGGAGCTGTTTTTT. Its protein product is CASTRGATNTGELFF.

The J gene is TRBJ2-1, the V gene TRBV7-2; no clear D. Germline V gene lookup returns CDR1 SGHTA and CDR2 FQGNSA. Between the trimmed V and J ends, which lost 4 bases and 8 bases, there was a span of 9 bases. The CDR3 runs 12 residues. CDR3 in DNA: TGTGCCAGCAGCTCCGACACCTATGAGCAGTTCTTC. Translation gives CASSSDTYEQFF.

The chain joins TRBV6-5 to TRBJ2-6; D may be TRBD2 (5 bases). From germline, CDR1 is MNHEY and CDR2 SVGAGI. Trimming took 6 bases from V and 4 from J, leaving 13 bases between them. This CDR3 spans 15 amino acids. The CDR3 DNA reads as TGTGCCAGCAGGCCCCCGGGGAGAGGGGCCAACGTCCTGACTTTC. Translation gives CASRPPGRGANVLTF.

This clone was counted a few times. The J gene is TRBJ1-2, the V gene TRBV2, with D possibly being TRBD1 (6 bases). The CDR3 contains 14 residues. CDR1 is SNHLY and CDR2 is FYNNEI in the germline V gene. Trimming took 4 bases from V and 2 from J, leaving 11 bases between them. CDR3 in DNA: TGTGCCAGCAGTGTCGGACAGCGAAACTATGGCTACACCTTC. Translated, it gives CASSVGQRNYGYTF.

This chain connects TRBV20-1 to TRBJ2-1; D may be TRBD2 (5 bases). With 8 bases removed from V and 11 bases from J, the gap between germline ends came to 13 bases. Germline-derived CDR1 and CDR2 are DFQATT and SNEGSKA (reference sequence). The CDR3 is 10 residues long. The DNA of the CDR3 is TGCAGTACTGGGGAGACTCAGCAGTTCTTC. This codes for CSTGETQQFF.

This clone has a single count. The V call is TRBV7-2, the J call TRBJ2-6; D is unresolved. The CDR3 has 15 amino acids. The germline V and J ends were trimmed by 2 bases and 3 bases, with 8 bases remaining between them. Germline V CDR1 and CDR2: SGHTA, FQGNSA. CDR3 DNA sequence: TGTGCCAGCAGCTTATCAGTGGGTGGGGCCAACGTCCTGACTTTC. Encoded protein: CASSLSVGGANVLTF.

The V call is TRBV19, the J call TRBJ1-1; no firm D call. The CDR3 consists of 13 residues. Per the germline V gene, CDR1 is LNHDA and CDR2 is SQIVND (reference sequence). Deletions cut 6 bases from V and 1 base from J, with 9 bases between. This CDR3 reads CASSPRKNTEAFF. The CDR3 bases are TGTGCCAGTAGCCCACGAAAGAACACTGAAGCTTTCTTT.

V and J are TRBV19 and TRBJ1-2; D unresolved. V lost 1 base to trimming and J lost 2 bases, with 8 bases between them. There are 14 residues in the CDR3. Germline V gene data show CDR1 as LNHDA and CDR2 as SQIVND (reference sequence). This CDR3 is CASSIVGGNYGYTF. CDR3 in DNA: TGTGCCAGTAGTATAGTTGGAGGGAACTATGGCTACACCTTC. Based on the CDR3 plus reference TRBV19 and TRBJ1-2, the full variable domain is DGGITQSPKYLFRKEGQNVTLSCEQNLNHDAMYWYRQDPGQGLRLIYYSQIVNDFQKGDIAEGYSVSREKKESFPLTVTSAQKNPTAFYLCASSIVGGNYGYTFGSGTRLTVV.

CDR3 nucleotides: TGTGCCAGCAAGACAGGGGGCGCTGGCACCGGGGAGCTGTTTTTT. This gives the protein CASKTGGAGTGELFF. The rearrangement joins TRBV19 to TRBJ2-2; 10 positions agree with TRBD1. Germline CDR1 reads LNHDA; CDR2 reads SQIVND (reference sequence). Trimming removed 9 bases from V and 4 bases from J; junction bases left unmatched: 8. The CDR3 length is 15 residues.